The clone carrying this T cell receptor (beta chain) was detected ten times or more. This sample was included in a study of spatial heterogeneity in lung cancer. This sample's time point: sample taken at primary tumor resection. Unsorted samples of tumor, nontumor lung or frozen PBMC had their whole RNA sequenced. The CDR3 totals 19 residues. V shed 2 bases, J shed 2 bases, and the junction held 11 bases outside the gene matches. Germline assignment: CDR1 SGHKS and CDR2 YYEKEE (reference sequence). From the 5' RACE reads, TCRdb called clonotypes with MiXCR, one entry per CDR3 protein. The sample has about 23,000 distinct CDR3 sequences, about 4.5% seen once; the top ten hold under 6.5%.

The chain couples TRBV5-5 to TRBJ2-6; 9 bases are shared with TRBD1. This clonotype was obtained from a male donor with early-stage non-small cell lung cancer. This material consisted of PBMCs, taken at surgery. The CDR3, as DNA: TGTGCCAGCAGCTTCGGTGTCCCGGGACAGGGTACTGGGGCCAACGTCCTGACTTTC. This encodes CASSFGVPGQGTGANVLTF.